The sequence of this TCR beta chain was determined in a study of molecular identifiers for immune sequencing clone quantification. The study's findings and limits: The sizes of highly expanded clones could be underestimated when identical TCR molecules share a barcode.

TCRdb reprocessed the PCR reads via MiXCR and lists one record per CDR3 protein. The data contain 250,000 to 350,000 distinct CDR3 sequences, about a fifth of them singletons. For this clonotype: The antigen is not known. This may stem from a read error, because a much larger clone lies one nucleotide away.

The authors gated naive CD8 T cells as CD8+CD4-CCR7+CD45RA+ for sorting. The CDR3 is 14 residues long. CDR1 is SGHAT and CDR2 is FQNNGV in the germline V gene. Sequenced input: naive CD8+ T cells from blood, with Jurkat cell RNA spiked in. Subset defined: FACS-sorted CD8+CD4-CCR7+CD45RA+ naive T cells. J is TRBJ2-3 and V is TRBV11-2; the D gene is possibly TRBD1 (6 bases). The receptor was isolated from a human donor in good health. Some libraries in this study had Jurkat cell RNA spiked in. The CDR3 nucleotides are TGTGCCAGCAGCCTTCGGACAGTAACATATACGCGGTATTTT. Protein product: CASSLRTVTYTRYF. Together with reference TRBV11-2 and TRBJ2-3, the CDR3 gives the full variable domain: EAGVAQSPRYKIIEKRQSVAFWCNPISGHATLYWYQQILGQGPKLLIQFQNNGVVDDSQLPKDRFSAERLKGVDSTLKIQPAKLEDSAVYLCASSLRTVTYTRYFGPGTRLTVL.